The 28 T cell receptor beta chains reported below all come from one sample, sequenced in a study of neurological immune-mediated disorders. TCRdb independently ran MiXCR on the 5' RACE reads; one entry per CDR3 protein. The sample yields about 52,000 distinct CDR3 sequences, less than 4% seen once. Input material: PBMCs. The receptors were gathered from a man aged 55 to 70 with multiple sclerosis.

The table lists this clonotype with many counts. The chain couples TRBV29-1 to TRBJ2-1; D tentatively fits TRBD1 or TRBD2 (5 bases each). Trimming shortened V by 4 bases and J by 10 bases, and 14 bases separated the two germline ends. The CDR3 has 12 residues. Per germline, CDR1 SQVTM and CDR2 ANQGSEA. For the CDR3, the DNA is TGCAGCGTTGTGAGTGGGGGTCCAGAGCAGTTCTTC. It codes for CSVVSGGPEQFF.

This clonotype showed up many times. The rearrangement links TRBV20-1 to TRBJ2-7; 11 bases are a match to TRBD1. The CDR3 runs 13 residues. Unmatched junction bases numbered 1, after V lost 3 bases and J lost 3 bases. The germline V gene has CDR1 DFQATT and CDR2 SNEGSKA (reference sequence). CDR3 DNA sequence: TGCAGTGCTAGGGGGACAGGGGGCTACGAGCAGTACTTC. Its protein is CSARGTGGYEQYF.

This clonotype has ten or more counts. The chain has TRBV5-1 and TRBJ1-3; no clear D. From germline, CDR1 is SGHRS and CDR2 YFSETQ. Trimming took 1 base from V and 0 from J, leaving 11 bases between them. The CDR3 runs to 16 residues. CDR3 nucleotides: TGCGCCAGCAGCTTGACCGAAGGGAACTCTGGAAACACCATATATTTT. It specifies CASSLTEGNSGNTIYF.

This clonotype was seen repeatedly, ten times or more. The J gene is TRBJ1-2, the V gene TRBV29-1, with unresolved D. V was cut by 0 bases and J by 8 bases, with 13 bases left in between. This CDR3 contains 13 residues. Germline V CDR1 and CDR2: SQVTM, ANQGSEA. The CDR3 reads CSVEDPVGNGYTF. For the CDR3, the DNA is TGCAGCGTTGAAGATCCCGTAGGGAACGGCTACACCTTC.

This CDR3 reads CASSLGDLKEAFF. In nucleotides, the CDR3 is TGTGCCAGCAGCTTGGGGGATTTGAAAGAAGCTTTCTTT. The V call is TRBV5-6, the J call TRBJ1-1, with no clear D. The germline gives CDR1 SGHDT, CDR2 YYEEEE. This CDR3 spans 13 amino acids. V lost 0 bases and J 8 bases, leaving 11 bases between the germline ends.

This clonotype was seen ten or more times. The chain employs TRBV5-5 and TRBJ2-2; perhaps TRBD1 as D (6 bases). The ends were cut back, 4 bases at V and 4 bases at J, with 11 bases in the middle. The CDR3 covers 14 residues. Per germline, CDR1 SGHKS and CDR2 YYEKEE (reference sequence). The CDR3 loop is CASSRDTPTGELFF. In DNA, the CDR3 is TGTGCCAGCAGCAGGGACACCCCCACCGGGGAGCTGTTTTTT.

This clonotype appeared many times. This chain joins TRBV20-1 and TRBJ2-1; D gene uncertain. Germline V lookup: CDR1 DFQATT, CDR2 SNEGSKA (reference sequence). There are 10 residues in the CDR3. CDR3 protein: CDTGGNEQFF. As DNA, the CDR3 is TGCGATACGGGCGGCAATGAGCAGTTCTTC.

This clonotype appeared many times. The V call is TRBV5-1, the J call TRBJ1-1, with a tentative D call TRBD1 (5 bases). The germline V gene encodes CDR1 SGHRS and CDR2 YFSETQ. V dropped 4 bases and J dropped 3 bases, with 13 bases sitting between them. The CDR3 totals 14 residues. This CDR3 is CASSQNRGDTEAFF. In nucleotides, the CDR3 is TGCGCCAGCAGCCAAAATCGGGGGGACACTGAAGCTTTCTTT.

This clonotype has a handful of counts. CDR3 sequence reads: CASSLGPAGGNNEQFF. In DNA form, the CDR3 reads TGTGCCAGCAGCTTAGGGCCAGCCGGGGGGAACAATGAGCAGTTCTTC. The chain joins TRBV7-8 to TRBJ2-1; 7 bases agree with TRBD2. The ends lost 1 base at V and 5 bases at J; junction bases unmatched: 8. The CDR3 has 16 amino acids. Germline CDR1 reads SGHVS; CDR2 reads FQNEAQ.

Ten or more counts support this clonotype. The rearrangement uses TRBV20-1 and TRBJ2-6, with 9 bases lining up with TRBD1. The CDR3 totals 18 residues. Germline loops: CDR1 DFQATT, CDR2 SNEGSKA (reference sequence). The V gene end was trimmed by 3 bases and the J gene end by 3 bases; junction bases not matched to a gene: 12. The chain's CDR3 is CSASPPGTGMFGANVLTF. The CDR3 nucleotides read TGCAGTGCTAGCCCCCCCGGGACAGGGATGTTTGGGGCCAACGTCCTGACTTTC.

This clonotype was detected many times. This sequence joins TRBV20-1 and TRBJ2-7, with TRBD1 matching over 8 bases. Germline CDR1 is DFQATT and CDR2 is SNEGSKA (reference sequence). V shed 2 bases, J shed 5 bases, and the junction held 14 bases outside the gene matches. The CDR3 sequence is 16 residues long. The CDR3 region is CSARQGANFGIHEQYF. As DNA, the CDR3 is TGCAGTGCTAGACAGGGGGCTAACTTCGGGATCCACGAGCAGTACTTC.

This clonotype was recorded a few times. The genes are TRBV3-1 and TRBJ2-3; D perhaps matches TRBD2 (7 bases). Trimming removed 2 bases from V and 6 bases from J, with 15 bases in between. The germline V gene has CDR1 LGHDT and CDR2 YNNKEL (reference sequence). The CDR3 loop spans 15 amino acids. The CDR3 region has the DNA TGTGCCAGCAGCCAATTCGGGGGGCCGTCCGATACGCAGTATTTT. This sequence encodes CASSQFGGPSDTQYF.

This clonotype was observed many times. The chain has TRBV6-5 and TRBJ2-7; TRBD1 or TRBD2 may be the D gene (6 bases each). Trimming stripped 0 bases from V and 4 bases from J, with 10 bases between. CDR3 length: 14 residues. Germline V CDR1 and CDR2: MNHEY, SVGAGI. The CDR3 sequence: CASSYSDSGYEQYF. As DNA, the CDR3 is TGTGCCAGCAGTTACTCGGACAGCGGGTACGAGCAGTACTTC.

This clonotype was seen repeatedly, ten times or more. The rearrangement joins TRBV20-1 to TRBJ1-2; D unresolved. Trimming left V 0 bases short and J 8 bases short, with 19 bases between. CDR3 length equals 15 residues. Germline V gene sequence: CDR1 DFQATT, CDR2 SNEGSKA (reference sequence). The CDR3 DNA reads TGCAGTGCTAGAGAATCCCCGGGCAGGCCCTTAGGCTACACCTTC. The encoded protein is CSARESPGRPLGYTF.

This clonotype occurred many times. The chain employs TRBV5-5 and TRBJ2-7; no clear D. The CDR3 consists of 13 residues. Germline V gives CDR1 SGHKS, CDR2 YYEKEE (reference sequence). The V end was cut by 4 bases, the J end by 0 bases, with 8 bases between. The CDR3 DNA is TGTGCCAGCAGCCGTGCTGACTCCTACGAGCAGTACTTC. As protein: CASSRADSYEQYF.

In its sample, this clonotype was seen many times. This chain links TRBV7-9 with TRBJ1-1; D may be TRBD1 (6 bases). V was clipped by 2 bases and J by 10 bases, with 11 bases between them. Germline V gene sequence: CDR1 SEHNR, CDR2 FQNEAQ (reference sequence). There are 12 residues in the CDR3. CDR3 DNA: TGTGCCAGCAGCTTACTCCCGGGGGCAGCTTTCTTT. It codes for CASSLLPGAAFF. Full variable domain (rest looked up from reference TRBV7-9 and TRBJ1-1): DTGVSQNPRHKITKRGQNVTFRCDPISEHNRLYWYRQTLGQGPEFLTYFQNEAQLEKSRLLSDRFSAERPKGSFSTLEIQRTEQGDSAMYLCASSLLPGAAFFGQGTRLTVV.

This clonotype was seen more than once but under ten times. A much larger clonotype is one base distant, so this may be a read error. The chain is built from TRBV20-1 and TRBJ1-5, with D possibly being TRBD1 (6 bases). CDR1 is DFQATT and CDR2 is SNEGSKA in the germline V gene (reference sequence). CDR3 length: 13 residues. The CDR3 loop is CSSSQEGGQHQHF. DNA of the CDR3: TGCAGTTCATCTCAGGAGGGGGGTCAGCACCAGCATTTT.

The chain links TRBV6-1 to TRBJ2-7; D unclear. Germline CDR1 and CDR2: MNHNS and SASEGT. The CDR3 runs 15 residues. The ends were cut back, 5 bases at V and 0 bases at J, with 14 bases in the middle. The CDR3: CASSLSRLSSYEQYF. The CDR3, as DNA: TGTGCCAGCAGTCTAAGCAGGTTGAGCTCCTACGAGCAGTACTTC.

At least ten counts were recorded for this clonotype. The J gene is TRBJ1-1, the V gene TRBV10-3; 11 bases line up with TRBD1. Losses at the gene ends were 3 bases for V and 11 bases for J; bases not matched to a gene: 8. Germline V gene lookup returns CDR1 ENHRY and CDR2 SYGVKD. The CDR3 length is 14 residues. CDR3 DNA: TGTGCCATCAGTGATGAGGACAGGGGGCGGTTGGCTTTCTTT. This codes for CAISDEDRGRLAFF.

This clonotype was recorded a few times. The chain couples TRBV5-1 to TRBJ2-7; D gene unclear. This CDR3 is built from 13 residues. Germline V gene sequence: CDR1 SGHRS, CDR2 YFSETQ. Trimming left V 0 bases short and J 5 bases short, with 9 bases between. The CDR3 protein is CASSLEILHEQYF. The CDR3 DNA sequence: TGCGCCAGCAGCTTGGAAATCCTCCACGAGCAGTACTTC.

This clonotype occurred many times. CDR3 sequence: CASSLRGRVVSTSYTF. The CDR3 nucleotides read TGTGCCAGCAGCCTTAGGGGGCGCGTAGTTTCCACCAGCTACACCTTC. The chain is built from TRBV28 and TRBJ1-2, with 7 bases aligning to TRBD1. This CDR3 has 16 residues. Germline V CDR1 and CDR2: MDHEN, SYDVKM. The ends lost 6 bases at V and 9 bases at J; junction bases unmatched: 19.

Ten or more counts support this clonotype. CDR3 DNA: TGTGCCACCAGCAGAGAGGGGGACAGGGGCGGTGAGCAGTTCTTC. Its protein product is CATSREGDRGGEQFF. V gene TRBV15 combines with J gene TRBJ2-1; 10 bases align to TRBD1. The CDR3 is made up of 15 amino acids. Trimming at V came to 0 bases and at J to 9 bases, leaving 5 bases not matched to a gene. Germline CDR1 reads LNHNV; CDR2 reads YYDKDF (reference sequence).

This clonotype showed up many times. The chain links TRBV2 to TRBJ1-2; no definite D call. The ends were cut back, 6 bases at V and 6 bases at J, with 11 bases in the middle. Germline CDR1 SNHLY, CDR2 FYNNEI. CDR3 length: 12 amino acids. DNA for the CDR3: TGTGCCAGCAGCCGGGGTGATCATGGCTACACCTTC. As protein: CASSRGDHGYTF.

This clonotype was seen at least ten times. The genes are TRBV20-1 and TRBJ2-7, with 8 nucleotides matching TRBD2. J was trimmed by 5 bases and V by 5 bases; bases with no gene match: 5. Germline CDR1 and CDR2: DFQATT and SNEGSKA (reference sequence). The CDR3 loop spans 12 amino acids. CDR3 bases: TGCAGTGCTGGGACTAGACGAAACGAGCAGTACTTC. Its translation is CSAGTRRNEQYF.

The chain combines TRBV5-1 with TRBJ2-1; D uncertain. Germline loops: CDR1 SGHRS, CDR2 YFSETQ. This CDR3 region has 14 residues. V lost 4 bases and J 5 bases, leaving 13 bases between the germline ends. Written as DNA, the CDR3 is TGCGCCAGCAGCCGCCCCACGGTTGACAATGAGCAGTTCTTC. It is translated as CASSRPTVDNEQFF.

The rearrangement joins TRBV11-3 to TRBJ2-2; TRBD1 aligns across 9 bases. CDR3 length: 16 amino acids. The germline V gene has CDR1 SGHNT and CDR2 YENEEA. Trimming at V came to 5 bases and at J to 1 base, leaving 5 bases not matched to a gene. CDR3 in amino acids: CASSPHRGRNTGELFF. CDR3 DNA: TGTGCCAGCAGCCCGCACAGGGGGCGGAACACCGGGGAGCTGTTTTTT.

This clonotype was seen a few times. The chain has TRBV20-1 and TRBJ2-1; unclear D gene. Germline CDR1 is DFQATT and CDR2 is SNEGSKA (reference sequence). The CDR3 runs to 14 residues. V lost 3 bases to trimming and J lost 1 base, with 10 bases between them. CDR3 amino acids: CSASLGPSYNEQFF. Here the CDR3 DNA reads TGCAGTGCTAGTTTAGGGCCATCCTACAATGAGCAGTTCTTC.

This clonotype has only a few counts. An end of the junction does not agree with germline; a read error may underlie this. The rearrangement links TRBV5-6 to TRBJ1-1, with no clear D. The CDR3 covers 12 residues. Per the germline V gene, CDR1 is SGHDT and CDR2 is YYEEEE. The CDR3 region is CDSLRSNTEAFF. The CDR3, as DNA: TGTGACAGCCTCAGATCGAACACTGAAGCTTTCTTT.